The T cell receptor beta chain described here comes from a study of cytomegalovirus exposure and HLA in healthy donors. The CDR3 totals 18 residues. The ends were cut back, 2 bases at V and 3 bases at J, with 19 bases in the middle. CDR1 and CDR2 from the germline V gene are LGHNA and YNFKEQ. It was with 60 Vbeta and 13 Jbeta primers that the PCR ran. Some clones are missing from TCRdb's copy, which holds only in-frame ones; the method was immunoSEQ multiplex PCR. The profile shows 60,000 to 70,000 clones, less than 80% of them singletons. The chain links TRBV4-2 to TRBJ1-4; D gene uncertain. The receptor's source is a man aged 60 to 75 in good health and CMV-seropositive. Specimen: PBMCs. The CDR3 DNA is TGTGCCAGCAGCCAACGGGAAGTAGCTTTGTCATCTAATGAAAAACTGTTTTTT. Encoded protein: CASSQREVALSSNEKLFF.